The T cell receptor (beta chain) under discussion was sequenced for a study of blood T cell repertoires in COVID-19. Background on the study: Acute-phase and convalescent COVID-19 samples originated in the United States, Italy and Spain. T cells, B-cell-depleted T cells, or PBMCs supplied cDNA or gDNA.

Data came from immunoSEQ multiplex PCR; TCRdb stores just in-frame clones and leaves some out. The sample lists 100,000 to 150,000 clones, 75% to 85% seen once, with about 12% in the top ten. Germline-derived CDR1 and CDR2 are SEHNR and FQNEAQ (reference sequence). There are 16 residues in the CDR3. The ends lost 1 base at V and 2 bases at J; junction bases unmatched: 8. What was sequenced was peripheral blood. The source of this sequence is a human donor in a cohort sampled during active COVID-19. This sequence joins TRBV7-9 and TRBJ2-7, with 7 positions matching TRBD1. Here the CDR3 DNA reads TGTGCCAGCAGCTTAGGACAGGGTCGGGTGACCTACGAGCAGTACTTC. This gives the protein CASSLGQGRVTYEQYF.